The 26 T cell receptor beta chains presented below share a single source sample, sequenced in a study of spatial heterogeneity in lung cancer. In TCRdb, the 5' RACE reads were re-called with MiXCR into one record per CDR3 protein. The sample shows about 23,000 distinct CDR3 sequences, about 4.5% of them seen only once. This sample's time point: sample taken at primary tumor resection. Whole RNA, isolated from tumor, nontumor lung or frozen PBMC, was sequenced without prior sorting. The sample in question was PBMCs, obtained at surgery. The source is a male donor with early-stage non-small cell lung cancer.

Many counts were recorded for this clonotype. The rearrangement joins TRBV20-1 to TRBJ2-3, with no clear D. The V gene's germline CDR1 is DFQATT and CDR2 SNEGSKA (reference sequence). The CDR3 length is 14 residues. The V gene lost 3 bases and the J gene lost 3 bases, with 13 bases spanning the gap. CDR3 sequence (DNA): TGCAGTGCTAGTAGGTCAGCCCTAACAGATACGCAGTATTTT. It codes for CSASRSALTDTQYF.

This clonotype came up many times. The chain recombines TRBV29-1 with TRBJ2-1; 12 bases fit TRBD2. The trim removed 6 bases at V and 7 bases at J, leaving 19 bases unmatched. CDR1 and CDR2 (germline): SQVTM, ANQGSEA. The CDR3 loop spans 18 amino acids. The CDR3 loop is CSVGRRGATGTSGNEQFF. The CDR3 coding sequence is TGCAGCGTCGGTCGGCGGGGTGCGACCGGGACTAGCGGGAATGAGCAGTTCTTC.

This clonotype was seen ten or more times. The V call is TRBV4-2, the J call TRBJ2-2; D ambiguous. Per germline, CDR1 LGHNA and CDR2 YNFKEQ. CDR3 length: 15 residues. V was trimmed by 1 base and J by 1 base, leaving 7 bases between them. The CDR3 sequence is CASSQVAGNTGELFF. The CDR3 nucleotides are TGTGCCAGCAGCCAAGTGGCCGGGAACACCGGGGAGCTGTTTTTT.

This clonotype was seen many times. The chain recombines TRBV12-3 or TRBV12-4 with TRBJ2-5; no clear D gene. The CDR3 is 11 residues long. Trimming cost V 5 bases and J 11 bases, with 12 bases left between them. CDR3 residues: CASSLVIQQYF. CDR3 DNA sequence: TGTGCCAGCAGTCTAGTTATCCAGCAGTACTTC.

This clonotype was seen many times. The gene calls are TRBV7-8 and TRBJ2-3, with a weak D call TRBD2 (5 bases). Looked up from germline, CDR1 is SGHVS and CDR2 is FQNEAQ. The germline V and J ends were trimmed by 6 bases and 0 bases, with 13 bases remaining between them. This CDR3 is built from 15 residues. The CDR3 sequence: CASRSGGTSTDTQYF. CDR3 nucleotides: TGTGCCAGCAGGAGCGGCGGAACTAGCACAGATACGCAGTATTTT.

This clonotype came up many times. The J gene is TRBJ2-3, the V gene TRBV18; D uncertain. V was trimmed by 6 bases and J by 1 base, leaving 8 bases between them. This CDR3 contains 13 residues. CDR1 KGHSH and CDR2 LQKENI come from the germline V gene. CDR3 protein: CASSSWGTDTQYF. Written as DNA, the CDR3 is TGTGCCAGCTCCTCGTGGGGCACAGATACGCAGTATTTT. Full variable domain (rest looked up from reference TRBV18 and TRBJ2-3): NAGVMQNPRHLVRRRGQEARLRCSPMKGHSHVYWYRQLPEEGLKFMVYLQKENIIDESGMPKERFSAEFPKEGPSILRIQQVVRGDSAAYFCASSSWGTDTQYFGPGTRLTVL.

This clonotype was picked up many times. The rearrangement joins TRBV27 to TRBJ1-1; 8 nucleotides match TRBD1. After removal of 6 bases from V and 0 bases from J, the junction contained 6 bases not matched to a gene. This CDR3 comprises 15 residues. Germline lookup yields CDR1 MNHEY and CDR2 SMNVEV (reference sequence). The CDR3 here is CASRDRGPLNTEAFF. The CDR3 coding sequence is TGTGCCAGCAGAGACAGGGGACCTTTGAACACTGAAGCTTTCTTT.

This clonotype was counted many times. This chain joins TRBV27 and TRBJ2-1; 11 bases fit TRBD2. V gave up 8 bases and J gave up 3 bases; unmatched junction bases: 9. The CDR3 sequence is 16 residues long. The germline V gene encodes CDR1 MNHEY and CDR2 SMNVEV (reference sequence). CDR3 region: CASRKLGLADYNEQFF. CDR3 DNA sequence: TGTGCCAGCCGAAAACTGGGACTAGCGGACTACAATGAGCAGTTCTTC.

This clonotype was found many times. The DNA for the CDR3 is TGCAGCGTTGCCCCCACGGGGGTGGGAGCCAAAAACATTCAGTACTTC. This codes for CSVAPTGVGAKNIQYF. The rearrangement joins TRBV29-1 to TRBJ2-4, with D perhaps matching TRBD2 (6 bases). V was pared by 4 bases and J by 0 bases, with 16 bases between. The CDR3 runs to 16 residues. Germline V CDR1 and CDR2: SQVTM, ANQGSEA.

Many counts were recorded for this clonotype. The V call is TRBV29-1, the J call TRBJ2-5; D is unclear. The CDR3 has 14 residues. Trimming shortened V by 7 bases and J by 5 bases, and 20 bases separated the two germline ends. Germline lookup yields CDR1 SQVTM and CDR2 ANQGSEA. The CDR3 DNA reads TGCAGCGCGGACCCCGGGTCGCCCCAGGAGACCCAGTACTTC. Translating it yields CSADPGSPQETQYF.

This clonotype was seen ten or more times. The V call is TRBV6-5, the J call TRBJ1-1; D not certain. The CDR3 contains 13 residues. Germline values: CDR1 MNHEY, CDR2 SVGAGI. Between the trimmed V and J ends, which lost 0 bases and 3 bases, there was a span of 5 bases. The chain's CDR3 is CASSYSEDTEAFF. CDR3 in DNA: TGTGCCAGCAGTTACTCGGAGGACACTGAAGCTTTCTTT.

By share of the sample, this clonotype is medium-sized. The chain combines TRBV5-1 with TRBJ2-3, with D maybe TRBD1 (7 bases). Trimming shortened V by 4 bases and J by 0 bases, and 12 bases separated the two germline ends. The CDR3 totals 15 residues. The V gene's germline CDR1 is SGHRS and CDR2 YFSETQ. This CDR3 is CASSAGQLSTDTQYF. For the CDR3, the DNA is TGCGCCAGCAGCGCGGGACAGCTGAGCACAGATACGCAGTATTTT.

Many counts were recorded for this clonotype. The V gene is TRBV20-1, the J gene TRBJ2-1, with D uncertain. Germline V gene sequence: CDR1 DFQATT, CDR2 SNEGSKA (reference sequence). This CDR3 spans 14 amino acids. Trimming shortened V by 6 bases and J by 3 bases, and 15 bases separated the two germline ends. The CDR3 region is CSALLARSYNEQFF. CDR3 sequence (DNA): TGCAGTGCCCTCTTAGCAAGAAGCTACAATGAGCAGTTCTTC.

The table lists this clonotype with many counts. The CDR3 DNA reads as TGTGCCAGCTCACCTGCCGGGACAGGGACGAACACCGGGGAGCTGTTTTTT. It specifies CASSPAGTGTNTGELFF. The V and J genes are TRBV18 and TRBJ2-2; TRBD1 matches 9 bases. CDR3 length equals 17 residues. Trimming at V came to 3 bases and at J to 0 bases, leaving 5 bases not matched to a gene. CDR1 and CDR2 (germline): KGHSH, LQKENI.

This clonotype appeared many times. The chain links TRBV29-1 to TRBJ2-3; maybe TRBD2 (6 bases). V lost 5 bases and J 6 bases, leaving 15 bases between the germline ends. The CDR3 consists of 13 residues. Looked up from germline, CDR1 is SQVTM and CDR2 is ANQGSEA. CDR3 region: CSVLAFLRDTQYF. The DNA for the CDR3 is TGCAGCGTTCTAGCGTTTCTGAGGGATACGCAGTATTTT.

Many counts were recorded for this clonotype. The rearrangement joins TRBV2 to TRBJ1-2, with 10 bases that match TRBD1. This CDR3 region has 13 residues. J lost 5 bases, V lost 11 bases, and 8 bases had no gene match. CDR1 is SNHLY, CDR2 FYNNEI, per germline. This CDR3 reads CAGGTDRGYGYTF. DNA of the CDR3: TGTGCCGGGGGTACGGACAGGGGGTATGGCTACACCTTC.

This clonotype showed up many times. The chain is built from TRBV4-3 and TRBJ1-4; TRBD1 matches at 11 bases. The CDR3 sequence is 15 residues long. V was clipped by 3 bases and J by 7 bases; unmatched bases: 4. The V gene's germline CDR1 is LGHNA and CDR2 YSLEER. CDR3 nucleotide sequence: TGCGCCAGCAGCCACACCGGGACAGGGGGTGAAAAACTGTTTTTT. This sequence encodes CASSHTGTGGEKLFF.

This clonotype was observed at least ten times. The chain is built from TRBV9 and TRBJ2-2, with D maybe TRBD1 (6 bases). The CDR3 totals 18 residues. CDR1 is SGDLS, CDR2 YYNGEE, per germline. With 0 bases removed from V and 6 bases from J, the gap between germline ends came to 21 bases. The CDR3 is CASSVGPGATHRSGELFF. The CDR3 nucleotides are TGTGCCAGCAGCGTAGGGCCAGGGGCGACCCACCGGTCCGGGGAGCTGTTTTTT.

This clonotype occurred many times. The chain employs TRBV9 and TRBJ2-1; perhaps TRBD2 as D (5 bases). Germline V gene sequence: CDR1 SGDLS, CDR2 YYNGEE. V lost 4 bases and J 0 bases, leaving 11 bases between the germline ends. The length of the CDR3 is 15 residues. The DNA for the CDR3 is TGTGCCAGCAGCCCCCGGACTGGCTCCTACAATGAGCAGTTCTTC. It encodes CASSPRTGSYNEQFF. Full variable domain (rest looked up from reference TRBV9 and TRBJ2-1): DSGVTQTPKHLITATGQRVTLRCSPRSGDLSVYWYQQSLDQGLQFLIQYYNGEERAKGNILERFSAQQFPDLHSELNLSSLELGDSALYFCASSPRTGSYNEQFFGPGTRLTVL.

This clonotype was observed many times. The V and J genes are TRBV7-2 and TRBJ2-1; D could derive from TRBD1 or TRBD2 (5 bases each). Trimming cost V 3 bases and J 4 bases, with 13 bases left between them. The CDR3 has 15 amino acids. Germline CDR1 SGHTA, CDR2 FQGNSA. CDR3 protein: CASSLDSGRYNEQFF. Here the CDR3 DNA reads TGTGCCAGCAGCTTGGATTCGGGGCGATACAATGAGCAGTTCTTC.

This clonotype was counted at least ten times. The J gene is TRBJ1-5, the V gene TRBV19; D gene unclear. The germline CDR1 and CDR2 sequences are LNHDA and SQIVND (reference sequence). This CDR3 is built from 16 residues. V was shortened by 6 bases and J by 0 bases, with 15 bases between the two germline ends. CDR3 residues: CASREQRDRSNQPQHF. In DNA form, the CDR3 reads TGTGCCAGTAGGGAACAGCGGGATCGTAGCAATCAGCCCCAGCATTTT.

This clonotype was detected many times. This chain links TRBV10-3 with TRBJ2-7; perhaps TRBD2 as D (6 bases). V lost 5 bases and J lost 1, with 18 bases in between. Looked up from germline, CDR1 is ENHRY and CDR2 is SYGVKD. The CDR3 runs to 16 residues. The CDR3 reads CAISPLGGTGSYEQYF. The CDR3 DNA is TGTGCCATCAGTCCTTTGGGGGGAACGGGGTCCTACGAGCAGTACTTC.

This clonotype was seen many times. The CDR3 DNA sequence: TGTGCCAACAGCCCCCACTCAGGGGGCAATCAGCCCCAGCATTTT. It translates to CANSPHSGGNQPQHF. V gene TRBV28 combines with J gene TRBJ1-5; tentative D call: TRBD1 (6 bases). The CDR3 runs 15 residues. CDR1 MDHEN and CDR2 SYDVKM come from the germline V gene. Trimming took off 10 bases at V and 2 bases at J, with 18 bases between the two ends.

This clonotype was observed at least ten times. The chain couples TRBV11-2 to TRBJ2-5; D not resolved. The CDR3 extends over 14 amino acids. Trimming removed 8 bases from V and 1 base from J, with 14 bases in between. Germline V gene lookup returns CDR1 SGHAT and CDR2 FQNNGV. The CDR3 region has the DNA TGTGCCAGCGGATCTACAAACGCCCAAGAGACCCAGTACTTC. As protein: CASGSTNAQETQYF.

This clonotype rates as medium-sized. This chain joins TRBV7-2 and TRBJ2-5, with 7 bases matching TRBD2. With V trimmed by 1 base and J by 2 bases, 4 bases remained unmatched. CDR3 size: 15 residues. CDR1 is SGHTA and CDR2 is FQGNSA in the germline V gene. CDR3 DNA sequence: TGTGCCAGCAGCTTAGTCTCTAGCGGACAAGAGACCCAGTACTTC. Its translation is CASSLVSSGQETQYF.

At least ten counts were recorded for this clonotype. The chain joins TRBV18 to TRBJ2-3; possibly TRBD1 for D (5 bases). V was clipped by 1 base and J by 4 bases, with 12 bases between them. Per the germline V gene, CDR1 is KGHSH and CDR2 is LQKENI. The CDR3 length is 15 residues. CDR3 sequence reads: CASSPQGRGADTQYF. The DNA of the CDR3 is TGTGCCAGCTCACCACAGGGTAGGGGCGCAGATACGCAGTATTTT.